One sample yielded the 21 T cell receptor beta chains listed below, sequenced in a study of cytomegalovirus exposure and HLA in healthy donors. PCR primers comprised 60 Vbeta and 13 Jbeta primers. Profiling relied on immunoSEQ multiplex PCR, and the TCRdb table lists in-frame clones only, not all of them. The table lists some 150,000 clones, roughly 77% of them singletons, with about 3.1% in the top ten. The sample taken for sequencing was PBMCs. The receptors were sampled from a man aged 40-49 years in good health and CMV-seronegative.

The chain recombines TRBV11-2 with TRBJ2-1; 7 bases align to TRBD1. The CDR3 is made up of 15 amino acids. V trimming: 3 bases; J trimming: 4 bases; junction bases outside the gene matches: 6. Germline V gene lookup returns CDR1 SGHAT and CDR2 FQNNGV. The CDR3 DNA reads as TGTGCCAGCAGCTTGTCCGGGACAGTTTACAATGAGCAGTTCTTC. It encodes CASSLSGTVYNEQFF.

The rearrangement joins TRBV19 to TRBJ2-5; 9 bases match TRBD1. Germline V gives CDR1 LNHDA, CDR2 SQIVND (reference sequence). V shed 2 bases, J shed 3 bases, and the junction held 4 bases outside the gene matches. This CDR3 is built from 15 residues. As DNA, the CDR3 is TGTGCCAGTAGTATATGGACAGGGGAAGAAGAGACCCAGTACTTC. Its translation: CASSIWTGEEETQYF.

The rearrangement uses TRBV5-4 and TRBJ2-7; TRBD1 matches at 7 bases. The CDR3 runs 15 residues. CDR1 and CDR2 (germline): SGHNT, YYREEE (reference sequence). The ends lost 0 bases at V and 2 bases at J; junction bases unmatched: 5. The CDR3 DNA is TGTGCCAGCAGCTTGGGTGCGACAGGGACCTACGAGCAGTACTTC. Protein sequence: CASSLGATGTYEQYF.

In this sample, this clone turned up once. J is TRBJ1-2 and V is TRBV19; TRBD1 matches at 8 bases. Trimming cost V 5 bases and J 4 bases; bases outside gene matches: 6. Per the germline V gene, CDR1 is LNHDA and CDR2 is SQIVND (reference sequence). This CDR3 comprises 14 residues. CDR3 protein: CASSPGQGGYGYTF. The CDR3 region has the DNA TGTGCCAGTAGTCCAGGACAGGGTGGCTATGGCTACACCTTC.

The chain links TRBV5-1 to TRBJ1-1, with 7 bases lining up with TRBD1. V shed 3 bases, J shed 2 bases, and the junction held 10 bases outside the gene matches. The CDR3 sequence is 16 residues long. CDR1 and CDR2 from the germline V gene are SGHRS and YFSETQ. The CDR3 nucleotides are TGCGCCAGCAGCTCCCAAGAGGACAGGCTAAACACTGAAGCTTTCTTT. It encodes CASSSQEDRLNTEAFF. Complete variable domain (other parts from reference TRBV5-1 and TRBJ1-1): KAGVTQTPRYLIKTRGQQVTLSCSPISGHRSVSWYQQTPGQGLQFLFEYFSETQRNKGNFPGRFSGRQFSNSRSEMNVSTLELGDSALYLCASSSQEDRLNTEAFFGQGTRLTVV.

This clone has more than one count but fewer than ten. The rearrangement uses TRBV7-9 and TRBJ2-3, with D possibly TRBD1 on 5 matching bases. The CDR3 has 16 amino acids. V lost 2 bases and J 6 bases, leaving 18 bases between the germline ends. Germline V gene data show CDR1 as SEHNR and CDR2 as FQNEAQ (reference sequence). The CDR3 DNA follows: TGTGCCAGCAGCTTATTGATGGCAGGGCAACGGGATACGCAGTATTTT. Amino acids: CASSLLMAGQRDTQYF.

The chain carries TRBV29-1 and TRBJ2-5, with a weak D call TRBD2 (6 bases). Germline V gene lookup returns CDR1 SQVTM and CDR2 ANQGSEA. The CDR3 spans 12 residues. With 4 bases removed from V and 1 base from J, the gap between germline ends came to 7 bases. CDR3 sequence (DNA): TGCAGCGTTGCGACTAGCCAAGAGACCCAGTACTTC. It yields the protein CSVATSQETQYF.

Only a few counts were recorded for this clone. The same CDR3 arises from other DNA sequences in this sample as well. The V gene is TRBV9, the J gene TRBJ1-4, with 8 bases that match TRBD1. The germline V gene has CDR1 SGDLS and CDR2 YYNGEE. V shed 1 base, J shed 5 bases, and the junction held 1 base outside the gene matches. This CDR3 has 14 residues. The CDR3 loop is CASSVQGANEKLFF. In nucleotides, the CDR3 is TGTGCCAGCAGCGTACAGGGGGCAAATGAAAAACTGTTTTTT.

This chain uses TRBV6-1 with TRBJ2-5, with TRBD1 as a possible D gene (5 bases). Per germline, CDR1 MNHNS and CDR2 SASEGT. Trimming stripped 3 bases from V and 5 bases from J, with 7 bases between. This CDR3 has 12 residues. The CDR3 sequence: CASSDKGETQYF. The CDR3 coding sequence is TGTGCCAGCAGTGACAAGGGGGAGACCCAGTACTTC.

This clone was observed a handful of times. This chain connects TRBV7-6 to TRBJ2-7; D is unresolved. CDR3 length: 15 amino acids. V shed 5 bases and J shed 3 bases, with 17 bases lying between them. CDR1 and CDR2 (germline): SGHVS, FNYEAQ. CDR3 loop: CASSDITAGGYEQYF. The CDR3, as DNA: TGTGCCAGCAGCGATATAACAGCCGGTGGCTACGAGCAGTACTTC.

The V gene is TRBV6-6, the J gene TRBJ1-1; the D is unclear. The V end lost 7 bases, the J end lost 0 bases, and 15 bases lay between the germline ends. The CDR3 length is 15 residues. Germline lookup yields CDR1 MNHNY and CDR2 SVGAGI (reference sequence). CDR3 coding DNA: TGTGCCAGCACCCACCCACGGGTCATGAACACTGAAGCTTTCTTT. Protein: CASTHPRVMNTEAFF.

The genes are TRBV7-3 and TRBJ2-1; tentatively, D is TRBD1 (5 bases). Trimming left V 0 bases short and J 3 bases short, with 9 bases between. The CDR3 extends over 15 amino acids. Germline V lookup: CDR1 SGHTA, CDR2 FQGTGA. The CDR3 bases are TGTGCCAGCAGCTTAACTCCAGGGTACTACAATGAGCAGTTCTTC. This gives the protein CASSLTPGYYNEQFF. The full variable domain, completed using reference TRBV7-3 and TRBJ2-1, is GAGVSQTPSNKVTEKGKYVELRCDPISGHTALYWYRQSLGQGPEFLIYFQGTGAADDSGLPNDRFFAVRPEGSVSTLKIQRTERGDSAVYLCASSLTPGYYNEQFFGPGTRLTVL.

The CDR3 sequence: CASSPGIDGSFPLHF. As DNA, the CDR3 is TGTGCCAGCAGCCCCGGTATAGACGGGTCTTTCCCCCTCCACTTT. The chain recombines TRBV9 with TRBJ1-6, with D uncertain. The CDR3 covers 15 residues. The V gene lost 4 bases and the J gene lost 13 bases, with 21 bases spanning the gap. Germline loops: CDR1 SGDLS, CDR2 YYNGEE.

The sample holds a few counts of this clone. The genes are TRBV10-3 and TRBJ2-1; 13 positions match TRBD2. The CDR3 has 14 residues. Losses at the gene ends were 6 bases for V and 9 bases for J; bases not matched to a gene: 5. Germline loops: CDR1 ENHRY, CDR2 SYGVKD. CDR3 in amino acids: CAIRTSGGWGEQFF. In DNA form, the CDR3 reads TGTGCCATCAGGACTAGCGGGGGGTGGGGTGAGCAGTTCTTC.

The chain's CDR3 is CASGLQGASGDTQYF. CDR3 bases: TGTGCTAGTGGGCTACAGGGGGCGTCGGGAGATACGCAGTATTTT. The chain has TRBV12-5 and TRBJ2-3; 9 bases agree with TRBD1. Germline-derived CDR1 and CDR2 are LGHNT and FRNRAP. The ends lost 6 bases at V and 5 bases at J; junction bases unmatched: 9. The CDR3 runs to 15 residues.

V is TRBV5-5 and J is TRBJ2-5; 10 nucleotides match TRBD1. With the DNA end fitting TRBJ2-7 better, the J assignment may be wrong. Germline V lookup: CDR1 SGHKS, CDR2 YYEKEE (reference sequence). The CDR3 loop spans 15 amino acids. The CDR3 sequence is CASSSTGQGYYEQYF. CDR3 coding DNA: TGTGCCAGCAGCTCCACGGGACAGGGGTACTACGAGCAGTACTTC.

This clone occurred a few times. The gene calls are TRBV27 and TRBJ1-1; 8 bases align to TRBD1. Losses at the gene ends were 5 bases for V and 0 bases for J; bases not matched to a gene: 11. The CDR3 contains 17 residues. The V gene's germline CDR1 is MNHEY and CDR2 SMNVEV (reference sequence). The CDR3 DNA is TGTGCCAGCAGTCCCTTGGGGACAGGTCTCATGAACACTGAAGCTTTCTTT. Translated, it gives CASSPLGTGLMNTEAFF.

This clone came up a few times. The V call is TRBV29-1, the J call TRBJ1-1; the D is unclear. Trimming cost V 4 bases and J 1 base, with 13 bases left between them. Per germline, CDR1 SQVTM and CDR2 ANQGSEA. CDR3 size: 14 residues. DNA of the CDR3: TGCAGCGTTGTAGGTCCAGGAGGGAACACTGAAGCTTTCTTT. This codes for CSVVGPGGNTEAFF.

The chain couples TRBV7-9 to TRBJ1-5, with 9 bases aligning to TRBD1. Per the germline V gene, CDR1 is SEHNR and CDR2 is FQNEAQ (reference sequence). V trimming: 6 bases; J trimming: 5 bases; junction bases outside the gene matches: 8. The CDR3 has 15 residues. The chain's CDR3 is CASSSGQGDDQPQHF. CDR3 sequence (DNA): TGTGCCAGCAGTTCGGGACAGGGAGACGATCAGCCCCAGCATTTT.

The rearrangement joins TRBV19 to TRBJ1-2; 10 nucleotides agree with TRBD1. The CDR3 contains 12 residues. J gave up 6 bases and V 8 bases, and 3 bases lay outside the gene matches. Per germline, CDR1 LNHDA and CDR2 SQIVND (reference sequence). This chain's CDR3 is CASVTGGDGYTF. For the CDR3, the DNA is TGTGCCAGTGTGACAGGGGGCGATGGCTACACCTTC.

The CDR3 region is CATDSGLAGGNDEQFF. The CDR3 bases are TGTGCCACCGACTCGGGACTAGCGGGGGGGAACGATGAGCAGTTCTTC. The chain recombines TRBV10-3 with TRBJ2-1; 16 bases agree with TRBD2. Unmatched junction bases numbered 11, after V lost 10 bases and J lost 8 bases. The germline V gene encodes CDR1 ENHRY and CDR2 SYGVKD. The CDR3 sequence is 16 residues long.